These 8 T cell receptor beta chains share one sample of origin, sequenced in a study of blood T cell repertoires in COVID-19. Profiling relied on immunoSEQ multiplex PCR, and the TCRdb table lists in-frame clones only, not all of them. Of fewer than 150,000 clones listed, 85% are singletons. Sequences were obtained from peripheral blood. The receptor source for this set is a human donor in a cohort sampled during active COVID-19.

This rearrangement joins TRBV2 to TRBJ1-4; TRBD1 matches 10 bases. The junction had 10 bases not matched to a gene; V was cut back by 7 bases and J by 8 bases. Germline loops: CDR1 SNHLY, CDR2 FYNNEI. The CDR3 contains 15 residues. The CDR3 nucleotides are TGTGCCAGCATTACTTTCGGGACAGGGGAGGAAAAACTGTTTTTT. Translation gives CASITFGTGEEKLFF. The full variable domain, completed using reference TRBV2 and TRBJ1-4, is EPEVTQTPSHQVTQMGQEVILRCVPISNHLYFYWYRQILGQKVEFLVSFYNNEISEKSEIFDDQFSVERPDGSNFTLKIRSTKLEDSAMYFCASITFGTGEEKLFFGSGTQLSVL.

CDR3 residues: CASSRDFFNNEQFF. CDR3 in DNA: TGTGCCAGCAGCAGGGACTTCTTCAACAATGAGCAGTTCTTC. This chain connects TRBV6-2 or TRBV6-3 to TRBJ2-1; maybe TRBD2 (6 bases). Germline CDR1 is MNHEY and CDR2 is SVGEGT. The germline V and J ends were trimmed by 6 bases and 5 bases, with 14 bases remaining between them. This CDR3 is built from 14 residues.

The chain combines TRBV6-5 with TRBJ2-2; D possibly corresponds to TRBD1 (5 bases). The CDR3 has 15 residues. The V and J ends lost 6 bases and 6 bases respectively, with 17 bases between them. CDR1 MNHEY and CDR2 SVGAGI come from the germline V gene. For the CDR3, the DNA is TGTGCCAGCAGCCCCGACAGTTCATGGGCCGGGGAGCTGTTTTTT. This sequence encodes CASSPDSSWAGELFF.

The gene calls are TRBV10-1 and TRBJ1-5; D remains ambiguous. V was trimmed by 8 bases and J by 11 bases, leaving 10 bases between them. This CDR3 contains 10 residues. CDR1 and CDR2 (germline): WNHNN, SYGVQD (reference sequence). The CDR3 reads CASPPIAQHF. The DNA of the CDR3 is TGCGCCAGCCCCCCGATAGCCCAGCATTTT.

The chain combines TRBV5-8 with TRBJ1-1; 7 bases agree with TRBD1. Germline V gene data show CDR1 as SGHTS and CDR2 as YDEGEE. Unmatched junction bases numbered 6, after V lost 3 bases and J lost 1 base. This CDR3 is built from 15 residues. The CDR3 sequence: CASSSKQGRNTEAFF. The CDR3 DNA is TGTGCCAGCAGCTCCAAACAGGGGAGGAACACTGAAGCTTTCTTT.

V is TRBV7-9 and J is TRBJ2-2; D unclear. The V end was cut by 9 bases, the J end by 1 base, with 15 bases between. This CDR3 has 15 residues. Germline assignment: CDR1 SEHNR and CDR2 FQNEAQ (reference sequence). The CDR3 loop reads CASTPPVWNTGELFF. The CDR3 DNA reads TGTGCCAGTACCCCCCCCGTTTGGAACACCGGGGAGCTGTTTTTT. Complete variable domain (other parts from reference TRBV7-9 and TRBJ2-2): DTGVSQNPRHKITKRGQNVTFRCDPISEHNRLYWYRQTLGQGPEFLTYFQNEAQLEKSRLLSDRFSAERPKGSFSTLEIQRTEQGDSAMYLCASTPPVWNTGELFFGEGSRLTVL.

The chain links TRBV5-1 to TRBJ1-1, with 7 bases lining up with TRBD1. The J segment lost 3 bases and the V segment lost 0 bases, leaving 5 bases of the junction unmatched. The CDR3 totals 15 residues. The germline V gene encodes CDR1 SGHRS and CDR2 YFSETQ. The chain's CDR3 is CASSLEGARDTEAFF. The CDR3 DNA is TGCGCCAGCAGCTTGGAGGGGGCTCGGGACACTGAAGCTTTCTTT.

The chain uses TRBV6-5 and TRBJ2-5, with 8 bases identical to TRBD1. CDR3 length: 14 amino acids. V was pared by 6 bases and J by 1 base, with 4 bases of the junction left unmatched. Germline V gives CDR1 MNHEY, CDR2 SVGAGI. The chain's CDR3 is CASRDRVFQETQYF. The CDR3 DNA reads TGTGCCAGCAGGGACAGGGTATTCCAAGAGACCCAGTACTTC.